Following are 20 T cell receptor beta chains from one sample sequenced in a study of CD8 T cells in ankylosing spondylitis. Via MiXCR, TCRdb re-called the 5' RACE reads, giving one row per CDR3 protein. The sample has about 500,000 distinct CDR3 sequences; 10% to 15% are singletons. For these TCRs, the target antigens are not known. Whole-study findings and limits: Among TCR beta sequences, a motif of under ten highly homologous variants appeared characteristic of ankylosing spondylitis blood.

The sequenced material came from blood, either unsorted or a sorted T cell fraction (not recorded which). These receptors all come from a male donor with ankylosing spondylitis.

The chain is built from TRBV19 and TRBJ1-2; 9 nucleotides align to TRBD1. Trimming cost V 9 bases and J 5 bases; bases outside gene matches: 10. CDR3 length equals 14 residues. Germline CDR1 and CDR2: LNHDA and SQIVND (reference sequence). The CDR3 region has the DNA TGTGCCAGCCGCTTTTGGGACAGGGAATATGGCTACACCTTC. This gives the protein CASRFWDREYGYTF.

This clonotype was detected a few times. The chain has TRBV10-2 and TRBJ2-1; no firm D call. V lost 3 bases to trimming and J lost 12 bases, with 6 bases between them. The CDR3 runs 10 residues. Germline V lookup: CDR1 WSHSY, CDR2 SAAADI. The CDR3 DNA is TGCGCCAGCAGTGATATGTGGCAGTTCTTC. Its translation is CASSDMWQFF.

This clonotype was counted a few times. The rearrangement uses TRBV20-1 and TRBJ2-5, with D tentatively TRBD1 (7 bases). CDR1 DFQATT and CDR2 SNEGSKA come from the germline V gene (reference sequence). Trimming removed 5 bases at V and 5 bases at J, with 15 bases between. This CDR3 contains 13 residues. The CDR3 region has the DNA TGCAGTGCTGGGGAGACAGGGAGGGAGACCCAGTACTTC. This translates into CSAGETGRETQYF.

This clonotype has at least ten counts. The rearrangement uses TRBV11-2 and TRBJ1-1; 8 bases are shared with TRBD1. The V and J ends lost 5 bases and 5 bases, in that order; junction bases with no gene match: 13. CDR3 length equals 16 residues. CDR1 is SGHAT, CDR2 FQNNGV, per germline. CDR3 residues: CASSVLRQGSRTEAFF. In nucleotides, the CDR3 is TGTGCCAGCAGCGTACTTCGACAGGGGAGTAGGACTGAAGCTTTCTTT.

There are many counts of this clonotype. The CDR3 loop reads CASSGPGGNEQFF. The CDR3 DNA sequence: TGTGCCAGCAGTGGGCCAGGGGGAAATGAGCAGTTCTTC. The chain employs TRBV12-3 or TRBV12-4 and TRBJ2-1; 7 bases are shared with TRBD1. Trimming removed 5 bases from V and 7 bases from J; junction bases left unmatched: 5. The CDR3 contains 13 residues.

J is TRBJ2-5 and V is TRBV25-1; weak D call: TRBD2 (6 bases). In germline, CDR1 is MGHDK, CDR2 SYGVNS. The CDR3 is 14 amino acids. V lost 7 bases to trimming and J lost 4 bases, with 16 bases between them. The DNA of the CDR3 is TGTGCCAGCACCGAGGACTATAGACCAGAGACCCAGTACTTC. Protein sequence: CASTEDYRPETQYF. The full variable domain, with the rest looked up from reference TRBV25-1 and TRBJ2-5, is EADIYQTPRYLVIGTGKKITLECSQTMGHDKMYWYQQDPGMELHLIHYSYGVNSTEKGDLSSESTVSRIRTEHFPLTLESARPSHTSQYLCASTEDYRPETQYFGPGTRLLVL.

In its sample, this clonotype was seen a few times. J is TRBJ2-2 and V is TRBV9; 11 bases match TRBD1. The V segment lost 4 bases and the J segment 6 bases; nucleotides outside the gene matches: 8. The germline CDR1 and CDR2 sequences are SGDLS and YYNGEE. The CDR3 covers 16 residues. The CDR3 DNA follows: TGTGCCAGCAGCCTCCTTCGGGGACAGGGGGCCGGGGAGCTGTTTTTT. Its protein is CASSLLRGQGAGELFF. Together with reference TRBV9 and TRBJ2-2, the CDR3 gives the full variable domain: DSGVTQTPKHLITATGQRVTLRCSPRSGDLSVYWYQQSLDQGLQFLIQYYNGEERAKGNILERFSAQQFPDLHSELNLSSLELGDSALYFCASSLLRGQGAGELFFGEGSRLTVL.

The rearrangement uses TRBV27 and TRBJ2-1; D is possibly TRBD1 or TRBD2 (5 bases each). Per germline, CDR1 MNHEY and CDR2 SMNVEV (reference sequence). The CDR3 is 12 amino acids. Trimming cost V 8 bases and J 8 bases, with 13 bases left between them. The CDR3 is CASGTAGHEQFF. In nucleotides, the CDR3 is TGTGCCAGCGGGACGGCGGGCCATGAGCAGTTCTTC.

The CDR3 protein is CATSTTGLGNQPQHF. As DNA, the CDR3 is TGTGCCACCAGTACGACGGGGCTGGGCAATCAGCCCCAGCATTTT. This rearrangement joins TRBV24-1 to TRBJ1-5; a possible D gene is TRBD1 (5 bases). The ends were cut back, 6 bases at V and 2 bases at J, with 13 bases in the middle. CDR1 is KGHDR, CDR2 SFDVKD, per germline. The CDR3 is made up of 15 amino acids.

This clonotype was picked up a small number of times. The chain uses TRBV20-1 and TRBJ2-3; 15 bases fit TRBD2. Unmatched junction bases numbered 6, after V lost 5 bases and J lost 6 bases. The length of the CDR3 is 15 residues. Germline values: CDR1 DFQATT, CDR2 SNEGSKA (reference sequence). For the CDR3, the DNA is TGCAGTGCTCCTGGGACTAGCGGGGGGATGGATACGCAGTATTTT. Amino acids: CSAPGTSGGMDTQYF.

The chain couples TRBV18 to TRBJ2-7; 10 nucleotides align to TRBD2. With 2 bases clipped from V and 0 bases from J, the junction kept 1 base outside the gene matches. This CDR3 is 15 amino acids long. Germline V lookup: CDR1 KGHSH, CDR2 LQKENI. The CDR3 coding sequence is TGTGCCAGCTCACCAAGCGGGAGGGACTCCTACGAGCAGTACTTC. Encoded protein: CASSPSGRDSYEQYF.

This clonotype was found a few times. The chain combines TRBV10-3 with TRBJ1-2; 7 bases are a match to TRBD1. The CDR3 has 13 amino acids. CDR1 is ENHRY, CDR2 SYGVKD, per germline. J was trimmed by 3 bases and V by 8 bases; bases with no gene match: 6. The CDR3 DNA is TGTGCCATCGGGGTACAGGGGTACTATGGCTACACCTTC. It encodes CAIGVQGYYGYTF.

This clonotype was observed a handful of times. The chain combines TRBV7-9 with TRBJ2-1; D is possibly TRBD1 (6 bases). CDR1 SEHNR and CDR2 FQNEAQ come from the germline V gene (reference sequence). V was trimmed by 5 bases and J by 3 bases, leaving 14 bases between them. The CDR3 runs 15 residues. The CDR3 nucleotides are TGTGCCAGCAGCAAAGAGAGGGGGTTCTACAATGAGCAGTTCTTC. Its protein product is CASSKERGFYNEQFF.

The V call is TRBV11-2, the J call TRBJ2-1; TRBD2 matches at 9 bases. V was clipped by 3 bases and J by 4 bases; unmatched bases: 4. The CDR3 loop spans 15 amino acids. Germline CDR1 and CDR2: SGHAT and FQNNGV. The CDR3 DNA reads as TGTGCCAGCAGCTTTCTCACTAGCGGGTACAATGAGCAGTTCTTC. It is translated as CASSFLTSGYNEQFF.

This clonotype showed up just once. V gene TRBV19 combines with J gene TRBJ2-1; a weak D match, TRBD2 (6 bases). V lost 3 bases, J lost 7 bases, and 10 bases lay in between. Per germline, CDR1 LNHDA and CDR2 SQIVND (reference sequence). This CDR3 has 13 amino acids. CDR3 coding DNA: TGTGCCAGTAGTATGGGTAGCGGTAATGAGCAGTTCTTC. It translates to CASSMGSGNEQFF.

This clonotype was observed at least ten times. V usage is TRBV20-1 and J usage is TRBJ2-1, with 11 bases lining up with TRBD2. V was pared by 3 bases and J by 8 bases, with 9 bases of the junction left unmatched. The CDR3 has 15 amino acids. Germline V gene data show CDR1 as DFQATT and CDR2 as SNEGSKA (reference sequence). Written as DNA, the CDR3 is TGCAGTGCTAGGAGGGCTAGCGGGGGGTGGGATGAGCAGTTCTTC. This encodes CSARRASGGWDEQFF.

The table lists this clonotype with many counts. The chain recombines TRBV5-1 with TRBJ1-5; D is uncertain. In germline, CDR1 is SGHRS, CDR2 YFSETQ. V was shortened by 0 bases and J by 3 bases, with 13 bases between the two germline ends. The CDR3 length is 16 residues. The CDR3 coding sequence is TGCGCCAGCAGCTTGGGTGGTGGATGGGACAATCAGCCCCAGCATTTT. Encoded protein: CASSLGGGWDNQPQHF.

This chain uses TRBV15 with TRBJ2-7, with 7 bases fitting TRBD1. The junction had 11 bases not matched to a gene; V was cut back by 10 bases and J by 5 bases. Looked up from germline, CDR1 is LNHNV and CDR2 is YYDKDF (reference sequence). CDR3 length: 13 residues. The CDR3 DNA sequence: TGTGCCAGCCGACAGGGTACGGCTAACGAGCAGTACTTC. Encoded protein: CASRQGTANEQYF. Variable domain in full (rest from reference TRBV15 and TRBJ2-7): DAMVIQNPRYQVTQFGKPVTLSCSQTLNHNVMYWYQQKSSQAPKLLFHYYDKDFNNEADTPDNFQSRRPNTSFCFLDIRSPGLGDTAMYLCASRQGTANEQYFGPGTRLTVT.

There are a few counts of this clonotype. This rearrangement joins TRBV6-5 to TRBJ1-5; D remains ambiguous. V lost 2 bases and J lost 4, with 15 bases in between. CDR3 size: 16 residues. CDR1 and CDR2 (germline): MNHEY, SVGAGI. CDR3 loop: CASSYARESRNQPQHF. DNA for the CDR3: TGTGCCAGCAGTTACGCCCGAGAGTCAAGGAATCAGCCCCAGCATTTT.

V usage is TRBV25-1 and J usage is TRBJ1-4, with D perhaps TRBD1 (6 bases). Germline loops: CDR1 MGHDK, CDR2 SYGVNS. Trimming stripped 8 bases from V and 8 bases from J, with 15 bases between. The CDR3 sequence is 13 residues long. CDR3: CASLRQEKEKLFF. In nucleotides, the CDR3 is TGTGCCAGCTTACGACAGGAAAAGGAAAAACTGTTTTTT.